This TCR beta chain was captured by sequencing in a study of blood T cells in healthy people across ages. V was clipped by 0 bases and J by 2 bases; unmatched bases: 7. Looked up from germline, CDR1 is SGHTA and CDR2 is FQGNSA. The CDR3 is 18 residues long. For the second PCR, which ran for about 6 to 12 cycles, a sample-barcoded 5' primer and a J-beta primer mix were used. TCRdb re-called the 5' RACE reads through MiXCR, storing one row per CDR3 protein. The sample has 800,000 or so distinct CDR3 sequences, 20% to 30% seen once; the top ten hold under 4.5%. These data also formed part of another study, on T cells of mothers and their children.

The sequence was collected from a boy under 18 in good health. The gene calls are TRBV7-2 and TRBJ2-7, with 13 bases identical to TRBD2. The sample was blood. The CDR3: CASSLAETSGGGAYEQYF. CDR3 nucleotide sequence: TGTGCCAGCAGCTTAGCTGAAACTAGCGGGGGGGGAGCCTACGAGCAGTACTTC.